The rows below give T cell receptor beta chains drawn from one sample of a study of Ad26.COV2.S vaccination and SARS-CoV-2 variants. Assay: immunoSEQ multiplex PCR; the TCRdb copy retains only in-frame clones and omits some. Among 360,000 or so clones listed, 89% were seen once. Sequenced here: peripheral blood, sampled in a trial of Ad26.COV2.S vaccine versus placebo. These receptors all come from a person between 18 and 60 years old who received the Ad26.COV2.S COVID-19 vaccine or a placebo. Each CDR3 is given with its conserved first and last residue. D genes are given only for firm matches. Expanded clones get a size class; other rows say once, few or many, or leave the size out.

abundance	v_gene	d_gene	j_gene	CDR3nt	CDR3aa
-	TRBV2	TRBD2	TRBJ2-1	TGTGCCAGCGCCTCTAGCGGCTACAATGAGCAGTTCTTC	CASASSGYNEQFF
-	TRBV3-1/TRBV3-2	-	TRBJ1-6	TGTGCCAGCAGCGCCCTCGGGATACCCCTCCACTTT	CASSALGIPLHF
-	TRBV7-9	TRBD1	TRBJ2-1	TGTGCCAGCAGCCCCCGACAGGGGGGATACAATGAGCAGTTCTTC	CASSPRQGGYNEQFF
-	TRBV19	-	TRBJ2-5	TGTGCCAGTAGTATACGGGGCAGGGAAGAGACCCAGTACTTC	CASSIRGREETQYF
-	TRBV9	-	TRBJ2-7	TGTGCCAGCAGCGCTTCCGGGAACAGAGGCGAGCAGTACTTC	CASSASGNRGEQYF
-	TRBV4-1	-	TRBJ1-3	TGCGCCAGCAGCCAAGAAGGGGGAAACACCATATATTTT	CASSQEGGNTIYF
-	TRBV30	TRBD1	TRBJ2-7	TGTGCCTGGAGTGTACGTTTGTTTGGAACAGGGGAATACGAGCAGTACTTC	CAWSVRLFGTGEYEQYF
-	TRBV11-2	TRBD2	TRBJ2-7	TGTGCCAGCAGCTTATGGAGCGGTAGCGGGAGGTCGGGGGCCTACGAGCAGTACTTC	CASSLWSGSGRSGAYEQYF
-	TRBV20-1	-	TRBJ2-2	TGCAGTGCTAGTTCGGGGGAGTCTGGCGGGGAGCTGTTTTTT	CSASSGESGGELFF
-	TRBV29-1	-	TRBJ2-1	TGCAGCGTCTTGTACCCCGGGACTCCTGCTATAAACAATGAGCAGTTCTTC	CSVLYPGTPAINNEQFF
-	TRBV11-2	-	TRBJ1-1	TGTGCCAGCAGCTCTACACCACGGGAGAACACTGAAGCTTTCTTT	CASSSTPRENTEAFF
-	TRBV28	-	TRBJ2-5	TGTGCCAGCAGTTTGGGCAGGGGGGCCCAACAAGAGACCCAGTACTTC	CASSLGRGAQQETQYF
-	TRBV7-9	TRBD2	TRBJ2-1	TGTGCCAGCAGCTACGGAGAACTGACTAGCGGAACCTACAATGAGCAGTTCTTC	CASSYGELTSGTYNEQFF
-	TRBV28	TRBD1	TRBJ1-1	TGTGCCAGCACCGCGCCGGACAGGGTCGCTGAAGCTTTCTTT	CASTAPDRVAEAFF
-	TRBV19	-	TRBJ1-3	TGTGCCAGTGGGAACAGGGCTGCTGGAAACACCATATATTTT	CASGNRAAGNTIYF
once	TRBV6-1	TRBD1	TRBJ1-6	TGTGCCAGCAGTGAAGCTAGGGGACAGAATAATTCACCCCTCCACTTT	CASSEARGQNNSPLHF
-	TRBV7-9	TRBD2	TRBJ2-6	TGTGCCAGCAGCTGGCGGGGGGCCTACTCTGGGGCCAACGTCCTGACTTTC	CASSWRGAYSGANVLTF
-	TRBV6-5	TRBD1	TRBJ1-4	TGTGCCAGCAGAAGACAGGGAGCTTCTAATGAAAAACTGTTTTTT	CASRRQGASNEKLFF
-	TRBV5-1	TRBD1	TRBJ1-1	TGCGCCAGCAGCTTAACAGGGGTGGAGAACACTGAAGCTTTCTTT	CASSLTGVENTEAFF
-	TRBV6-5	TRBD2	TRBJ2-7	TGTGCCAGCAGTTACTCGAGGACTAGTTCCTACGAGCAGTACTTC	CASSYSRTSSYEQYF
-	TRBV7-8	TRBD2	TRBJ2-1	TGTGCCAGCAGCTTAATACTAGCGGTCTCCTACAATGAGCAGTTCTTC	CASSLILAVSYNEQFF
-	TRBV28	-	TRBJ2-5	TGTGCCAGCAGTTTAGTGGGACTCGTCGAGACCCAGTACTTC	CASSLVGLVETQYF
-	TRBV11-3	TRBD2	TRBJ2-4	TGTGCCAGCAGCCCGGGGGAACATAAGCGGGAGGGAAACATTCAGTACTTC	CASSPGEHKREGNIQYF
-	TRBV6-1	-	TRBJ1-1	TGTGCCAGCAGTGACAGGGGGAACACTGAAGCTTTCTTT	CASSDRGNTEAFF
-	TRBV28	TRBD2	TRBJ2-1	TGTGCCAGCAGTCGGTCAGGACTAGCGGGAGGAGCCGAGCAGTTCTTC	CASSRSGLAGGAEQFF
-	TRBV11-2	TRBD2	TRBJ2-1	TGTGCCAGCAGCCCCCGTGTAGCGGGCCACTACAATGAGCAGTTCTTC	CASSPRVAGHYNEQFF
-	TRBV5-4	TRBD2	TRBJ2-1	TGTGCCAGCAGCTTCACTAGCGGGAGACACAATGAGCAGTTCTTC	CASSFTSGRHNEQFF
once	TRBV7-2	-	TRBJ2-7	TGTGCCAGCAGCTTAGTGGGGTACGAGCAGTACTTC	CASSLVGYEQYF
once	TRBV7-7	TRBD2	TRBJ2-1	TGTGCCAGCAGCTTATCTAGCGGGCCGTTCAATGAGCAGTTCTTC	CASSLSSGPFNEQFF
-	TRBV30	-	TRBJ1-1	TGTGCCTGGAGTCAAGGGGATGGTACTGAAGCTTTCTTT	CAWSQGDGTEAFF
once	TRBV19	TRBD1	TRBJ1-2	TGTGCCAGTAGTATACGAGGGACAGGGTTCGGCTATGGCTACACCTTC	CASSIRGTGFGYGYTF
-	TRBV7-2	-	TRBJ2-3	TGTGCCAGCAGTTCTTATGGGCGGCCTAGCACAGATACGCAGTATTTT	CASSSYGRPSTDTQYF
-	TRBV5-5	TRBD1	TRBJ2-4	TGTGCCAGCAGCTCTACAGGGGGTGCGAAAAACATTCAGTACTTC	CASSSTGGAKNIQYF
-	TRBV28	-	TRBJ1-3	TGTGCCAGCTATGGGGAGGCCCCCTCTGGAAACACCATATATTTT	CASYGEAPSGNTIYF
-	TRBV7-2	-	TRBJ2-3	TGTGCCAGCAGCTTGGGGGCAGTTAGCACAGATACGCAGTATTTT	CASSLGAVSTDTQYF
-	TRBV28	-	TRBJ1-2	TGTGCCAGCGGCTCCCTGGGCCCGGACGATGGCTACACCTTC	CASGSLGPDDGYTF
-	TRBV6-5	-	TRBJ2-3	TGTGCCAGCAGTTACTCAGGCGGGAGCACAGATACGCAGTATTTT	CASSYSGGSTDTQYF
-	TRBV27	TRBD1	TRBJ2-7	TGTGCCAGCAGTCAGTCTTTCGGGACAGGGAACTACGAGCAGTACTTC	CASSQSFGTGNYEQYF
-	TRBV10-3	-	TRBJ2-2	TGTGCCATCAGCTTCGAGGGGTGGGCCGGGGAGCTGTTTTTT	CAISFEGWAGELFF
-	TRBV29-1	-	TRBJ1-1	TGCAGCGTTGAAGGTGTCAGTAACACTGAAGCTTTCTTT	CSVEGVSNTEAFF
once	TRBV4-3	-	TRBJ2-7	TGCGCCAGCAGCCAAGATATGAGGAGCGAGCAGTACTTC	CASSQDMRSEQYF
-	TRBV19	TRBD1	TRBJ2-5	TGTGCCAGTAGTCACCGATTGGGACAGGGCCAGGAGACCCAGTACTTC	CASSHRLGQGQETQYF
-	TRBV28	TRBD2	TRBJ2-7	TGTGCCAGCGGGGGACTAGCGGACTACGAGCAGTACTTC	CASGGLADYEQYF
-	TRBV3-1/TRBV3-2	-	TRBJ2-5	TGTGCCAGCAGCCAAGACTGGGGTCAGCAAGAGACCCAGTACTTC	CASSQDWGQQETQYF
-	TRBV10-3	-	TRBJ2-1	TGTGCCATCAGTGGAACGAGTGCGGTAAATGAGCAGTTCTTC	CAISGTSAVNEQFF
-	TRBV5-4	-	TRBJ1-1	TGTGCCACCTACCTGGGCCTTTCGGACACTGAAGCTTTCTTT	CATYLGLSDTEAFF
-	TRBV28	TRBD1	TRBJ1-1	TGTGCCAGCAGCACGGACAGGTTCAACACTGAAGCTTTCTTT	CASSTDRFNTEAFF
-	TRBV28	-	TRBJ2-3	TGTGCCAGCAAGTCCTTCACAGATACGCAGTATTTT	CASKSFTDTQYF
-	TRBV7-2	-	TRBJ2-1	TGTGCCAGCAGCTCAAAAGTGGGTCTAGCCAATGAGCAGTTCTTC	CASSSKVGLANEQFF
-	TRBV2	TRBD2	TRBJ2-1	TGTGCCAGCAGTGAGGGGACTAGCTCCTCCAATGAGCAGTTCTTC	CASSEGTSSSNEQFF
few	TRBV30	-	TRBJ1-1	TGTGCCTGGAGTGTATTGAACACTGAAGCTTTCTTT	CAWSVLNTEAFF
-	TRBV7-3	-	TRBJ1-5	TGTGCCAGCAGCCCCGCGGACAGCCATAGCAATCAGCCCCAGCATTTT	CASSPADSHSNQPQHF
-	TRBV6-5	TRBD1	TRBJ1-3	TGTGCCAGCAGTCCAGGGGGGATCTCTGGAAACACCATATATTTT	CASSPGGISGNTIYF
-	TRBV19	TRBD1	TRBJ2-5	TGTGCCAGTAGCCAGGACAGGGGGCAAGAGACCCAGTACTTC	CASSQDRGQETQYF
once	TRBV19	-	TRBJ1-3	TGTGCCAGTAGTACGACAGGTAGAAACACCATATATTTT	CASSTTGRNTIYF
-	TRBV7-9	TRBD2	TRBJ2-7	TGTGCCAGCAGCCGGTCGATCCCGGGGGGTTCGTACGAGCAGTACTTC	CASSRSIPGGSYEQYF